The entry below gives a single T cell receptor beta chain sequence along with its context. Generated by immunoSEQ multiplex PCR, the TCRdb table keeps only in-frame clones and is missing some. The repertoire holds hundreds of thousands of clones, 80% to 90% seen once, with more than 0.009% in the top ten. Looked up from germline, CDR1 is LNHNV and CDR2 is YYDKDF (reference sequence). The CDR3 is 17 amino acids. With 0 bases removed from V and 1 base from J, the gap between germline ends came to 14 bases. The sample belongs to a study of shared T cell receptors in the human thymus. The same sample was also studied in work on human thymus T cells. That paper notes: Thymic resections from corrective heart surgery supplied the tissue.

Sequenced input: thymocytes. The chain links TRBV15 to TRBJ2-3, with D maybe TRBD2 (5 bases). The clonotype comes from a boy under two years old with a congenital heart defect. Here the CDR3 DNA reads TGTGCCACCAGCAGAGATCTACACTTCGGGGGCACAGATACGCAGTATTTT. This translates into CATSRDLHFGGTDTQYF.